The 23 T cell receptor beta chains below all came from one sample that was sequenced in a study of type 1 regulatory T cells. The antigens of these receptors remain unknown. TCRdb reanalysed the reads using MiXCR and keeps one entry per CDR3 protein. The profile shows about 24,000 distinct CDR3 sequences, 72% of them singletons. Source material: cultured T cells, either the whole culture or a sorted T cell fraction (not recorded which). The subset is: Tr1-enriched cell product generated in vitro against host alloantigens. All receptors derive from a human donor in good health.

The J gene is TRBJ1-1, the V gene TRBV20-1; D possibly corresponds to TRBD1 (5 bases). The CDR3 is 13 amino acids. CDR1 DFQATT and CDR2 SNEGSKA come from the germline V gene (reference sequence). With 5 bases removed from V and 3 bases from J, the gap between germline ends came to 13 bases. In DNA form, the CDR3 reads TGCAGTGCTGGCCGAGGGGTAGACACTGAAGCTTTCTTT. It codes for CSAGRGVDTEAFF.

The V and J genes are TRBV7-8 and TRBJ2-7, with a possible D match to TRBD1 (5 bases). The CDR3 has 19 amino acids. The germline V gene encodes CDR1 SGHVS and CDR2 FQNEAQ. The V and J ends lost 1 base and 3 bases respectively, with 25 bases between them. The CDR3, as DNA: TGTGCCAGCAGCTTAGGGGGCAGGTTTTCATTGAGTTTCGTCTACGAGCAGTACTTC. Translating gives CASSLGGRFSLSFVYEQYF.

The rearrangement links TRBV3-1 to TRBJ2-2; 9 bases line up with TRBD1. Germline assignment: CDR1 LGHDT and CDR2 YNNKEL (reference sequence). This CDR3 spans 15 amino acids. V lost 5 bases to trimming and J lost 4 bases; unmatched junction nucleotides: 5. The CDR3 DNA is TGTGCCAGCAGCATAAACAGGGGGCCCACCGGGGAGCTGTTTTTT. It translates to CASSINRGPTGELFF.

The chain recombines TRBV7-2 with TRBJ2-7; D is perhaps TRBD1 or TRBD2 (5 bases each). There are 17 residues in the CDR3. The V gene's germline CDR1 is SGHTA and CDR2 FQGNSA. V gave up 6 bases and J gave up 0 bases, with 21 bases separating them. The CDR3 coding sequence is TGTGCCAGCAGACTTAGGCGACCCGGGACGAGCTCCTACGAGCAGTACTTC. This sequence encodes CASRLRRPGTSSYEQYF. Full variable domain (rest looked up from reference TRBV7-2 and TRBJ2-7): GAGVSQSPSNKVTEKGKDVELRCDPISGHTALYWYRQSLGQGLEFLIYFQGNSAPDKSGLPSDRFSAERTGGSVSTLTIQRTQQEDSAVYLCASRLRRPGTSSYEQYFGPGTRLTVT.

This chain links TRBV6-6 with TRBJ1-1; D is perhaps TRBD1 (5 bases). The CDR3 length is 13 residues. With 5 bases removed from V and 7 bases from J, the gap between germline ends came to 14 bases. Germline V gene lookup returns CDR1 MNHNY and CDR2 SVGAGI (reference sequence). The CDR3 protein is CASSRRRGLEAFF. DNA for the CDR3: TGTGCCAGCAGTCGCCGCCGGGGCCTTGAAGCTTTCTTT.

The chain couples TRBV9 to TRBJ2-2; 11 bases are shared with TRBD1. The V segment lost 4 bases and the J segment 4 bases; nucleotides outside the gene matches: 6. CDR1 is SGDLS, CDR2 YYNGEE, per germline. This CDR3 has 16 amino acids. CDR3 amino acids: CASSPRDRGGTGELFF. Written as DNA, the CDR3 is TGTGCCAGCAGCCCCCGGGACAGGGGGGGCACCGGGGAGCTGTTTTTT.

The genes are TRBV7-2 and TRBJ1-3; D remains ambiguous. From germline, CDR1 is SGHTA and CDR2 FQGNSA. This CDR3 has 15 residues. Trimming removed 5 bases at V and 0 bases at J, with 11 bases between. The CDR3 bases are TGTGCCAGCAGCCCCGCTACAGCCTCTGGAAACACCATATATTTT. It yields the protein CASSPATASGNTIYF.

The rearrangement joins TRBV10-3 to TRBJ2-6, with 10 bases fitting TRBD2. Germline V lookup: CDR1 ENHRY, CDR2 SYGVKD. The CDR3 length is 17 residues. After removal of 2 bases from V and 4 bases from J, the junction contained 5 bases not matched to a gene. The CDR3 loop is CAISENSGGVGANVLTF. The CDR3 nucleotides read TGTGCCATCAGTGAGAACAGCGGGGGGGTCGGGGCCAACGTCCTGACTTTC.

The CDR3 DNA sequence: TGCAGTGCTACGGGACAGATGAACACTGAAGCTTTCTTT. Its protein product is CSATGQMNTEAFF. The gene calls are TRBV20-1 and TRBJ1-1, with 7 bases matching TRBD1. Germline V gene sequence: CDR1 DFQATT, CDR2 SNEGSKA (reference sequence). The junction had 2 bases not matched to a gene; V was cut back by 4 bases and J by 0 bases. This CDR3 has 13 residues.

The rearrangement links TRBV12-3 or TRBV12-4 to TRBJ1-6, with TRBD1 matching over 8 bases. V shed 6 bases and J 0 bases; nucleotides not matched to a gene: 4. This CDR3 is built from 16 residues. This CDR3 reads CASRRQGNSYNSPLHF. The CDR3 nucleotides are TGTGCCAGCAGACGACAGGGGAACTCCTATAATTCACCCCTCCACTTT.

This clonotype was seen more than once but under ten times. The V call is TRBV7-9, the J call TRBJ2-5; D unresolved. Trimming removed 1 base from V and 4 bases from J, with 7 bases in between. The CDR3 runs to 13 residues. Per germline, CDR1 SEHNR and CDR2 FQNEAQ (reference sequence). The CDR3 reads CASSLDGRETQYF. The CDR3 bases are TGTGCCAGCAGCTTAGATGGGCGAGAGACCCAGTACTTC.

By sample fraction, this clonotype is medium-sized. The rearrangement joins TRBV18 to TRBJ2-1; D perhaps matches TRBD2 (7 bases). Germline lookup yields CDR1 KGHSH and CDR2 LQKENI. Trimming cost V 6 bases and J 5 bases, with 20 bases left between them. This CDR3 comprises 16 residues. Here the CDR3 DNA reads TGTGCCAGCTCCCCCCAGACGGGGGGCCTCCACAATGAGCAGTTCTTC. Its protein is CASSPQTGGLHNEQFF.

This chain joins TRBV5-4 and TRBJ1-3; no reliable D call. Trimming stripped 6 bases from V and 0 bases from J, with 13 bases between. In germline, CDR1 is SGHNT, CDR2 YYREEE (reference sequence). This CDR3 is built from 15 residues. CDR3 in amino acids: CASTGARASGNTIYF. CDR3 coding DNA: TGTGCCAGCACGGGTGCGCGGGCCTCTGGAAACACCATATATTTT.

The chain has TRBV5-1 and TRBJ1-2; possible D gene TRBD1, 6 bases. V lost 3 bases, J lost 6 bases, and 12 bases lay in between. The CDR3 is made up of 13 amino acids. Germline values: CDR1 SGHRS, CDR2 YFSETQ. CDR3 region: CASSSGGADGYTF. The CDR3 nucleotides are TGCGCCAGCAGCTCCGGGGGCGCGGATGGCTACACCTTC.

The rearrangement links TRBV19 to TRBJ1-5, with D unclear. Germline loops: CDR1 LNHDA, CDR2 SQIVND (reference sequence). Trimming cost V 2 bases and J 3 bases, with 23 bases left between them. The CDR3 runs 19 residues. Here the CDR3 reads CASSIRPRKDLAFNQPQHF. Written as DNA, the CDR3 is TGTGCCAGTAGTATAAGGCCCCGAAAAGATTTGGCCTTCAATCAGCCCCAGCATTTT.

Of note for this clonotype: One end of the junction does not line up with germline, which may come from a read error. Here the CDR3 reads CASSFGPGDTKAFF. The CDR3 nucleotides are TGTGCCAGCAGTTTCGGCCCCGGGGACACTAAAGCTTTCTTT. The gene calls are TRBV12-3 or TRBV12-4 and TRBJ1-1; D perhaps matches TRBD1 (6 bases). The CDR3 spans 14 residues.

In regard to this clonotype: A clone one base away is much larger, so this may be a read error. The chain uses TRBV12-3 or TRBV12-4 and TRBJ1-2; 8 bases are a match to TRBD1. The CDR3 runs 14 residues. V shed 2 bases, J shed 8 bases, and the junction held 7 bases outside the gene matches. CDR3 sequence reads: CASSLIGQGRGYTF. The CDR3 DNA reads as TGTGCCAGCAGTTTAATTGGACAGGGAAGGGGCTACACCTTC.

The chain has TRBV11-3 and TRBJ2-1; D unresolved. The germline CDR1 and CDR2 sequences are SGHNT and YENEEA. Trimming shortened V by 2 bases and J by 5 bases, and 7 bases separated the two germline ends. The CDR3 is made up of 13 amino acids. The DNA for the CDR3 is TGTGCCAGCAGCTTAAGGCCACACAATGAGCAGTTCTTC. It translates to CASSLRPHNEQFF.

The rearrangement uses TRBV18 and TRBJ2-3; 8 bases fit TRBD2. With V trimmed by 3 bases and J by 3 bases, 8 bases remained unmatched. Looked up from germline, CDR1 is KGHSH and CDR2 is LQKENI. This CDR3 is built from 16 residues. The CDR3 reads CASSPIAGSLTDTQYF. The CDR3 bases are TGTGCCAGCTCACCGATAGCGGGGTCGTTAACAGATACGCAGTATTTT.

CDR3 amino acids: CASSSSGGGVPRGTQYF. The CDR3 DNA follows: TGTGCCAGCAGCAGTAGCGGCGGGGGGGTCCCCCGGGGGACCCAGTACTTC. J is TRBJ2-5 and V is TRBV7-8; 9 bases agree with TRBD2. Unmatched junction bases numbered 17, after V lost 5 bases and J lost 7 bases. Germline lookup yields CDR1 SGHVS and CDR2 FQNEAQ. This CDR3 has 17 amino acids.

The V and J genes are TRBV6-5 and TRBJ1-2; possibly TRBD1 for D (5 bases). CDR3 length: 13 residues. Germline V gene sequence: CDR1 MNHEY, CDR2 SVGAGI. The ends were cut back, 2 bases at V and 6 bases at J, with 10 bases in the middle. Here the CDR3 reads CASSYGAGNGYTF. The CDR3 nucleotides are TGTGCCAGCAGTTACGGGGCAGGAAATGGCTACACCTTC.

As to this clonotype: A read error may account for a junction end that differs from germline. The chain has TRBV12-3 or TRBV12-4 and TRBJ1-5, with a tentative D call TRBD1 (5 bases). This CDR3 contains 16 residues. The CDR3 DNA is TGTGTCAGCAGTTTAGCGGCAGGGCTTAGCAATCAGCCCCAGCATTTT. It translates to CVSSLAAGLSNQPQHF.

V is TRBV12-3 or TRBV12-4 and J is TRBJ1-2, with 7 bases identical to TRBD1. The J segment lost 2 bases and the V segment lost 3 bases, leaving 3 bases of the junction unmatched. The CDR3 spans 14 residues. The CDR3 bases are TGTGCCAGCAGTTTCCTGACAGGGAACTATGGCTACACCTTC. It is translated as CASSFLTGNYGYTF.